Described below is a single T cell receptor beta chain sequence and its context. As yet, its antigen is unknown. This sample was taken from a study of beta chain features in type 1 diabetes. General study findings and limits: The naive, central memory and Treg TCRB repertoires of patients appeared to be more similar to one another than those of healthy donors.

TCRB transcripts that were expressed got sequenced, as all of the isolated RNA had been reverse transcribed. Method: immunoSEQ multiplex PCR; TCRdb's copy keeps in-frame clones and lacks some. The sample has 350,000 to 400,000 clones, more than 12% seen once. Germline CDR1 is MGHDK and CDR2 is SYGVNS. CDR3 length: 18 amino acids. J gave up 2 bases and V 6 bases, and 16 bases lay outside the gene matches. This sequence originates from a woman aged 18-29 years in good health. The sample taken for sequencing was naive CD4+ T cells from blood. The V and J genes are TRBV25-1 and TRBJ2-7; TRBD1 aligns across 10 bases. CDR3 loop: CASRFNLIRDRGTYEQYF. CDR3 DNA sequence: TGTGCCAGCAGATTCAACCTTATCCGGGACAGGGGCACCTACGAGCAGTACTTC.